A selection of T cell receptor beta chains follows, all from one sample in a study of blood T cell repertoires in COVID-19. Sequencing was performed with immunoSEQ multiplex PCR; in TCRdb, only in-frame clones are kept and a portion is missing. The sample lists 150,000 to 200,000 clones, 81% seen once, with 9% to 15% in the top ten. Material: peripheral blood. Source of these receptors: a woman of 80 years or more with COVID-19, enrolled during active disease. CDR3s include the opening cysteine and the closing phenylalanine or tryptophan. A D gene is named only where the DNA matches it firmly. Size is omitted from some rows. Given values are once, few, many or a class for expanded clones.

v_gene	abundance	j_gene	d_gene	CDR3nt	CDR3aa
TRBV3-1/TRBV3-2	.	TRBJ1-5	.	TGTGCCAGCAGCCAAGCTCTAGGGGATCAGCCCCAGCATTTT	CASSQALGDQPQHF
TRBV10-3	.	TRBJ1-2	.	TGTGCCATCAGGGTACAGGGTCTGGGGGGCTACACCTTC	CAIRVQGLGGYTF
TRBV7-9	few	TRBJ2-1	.	TGTGCCAGCAGCTTAATCAGGGGCCAGCAGTTCTTC	CASSLIRGQQFF
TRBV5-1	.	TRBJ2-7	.	TGCGCCAGCAGCTTGAACCAGGGATCCTACGAGCAGTACTTC	CASSLNQGSYEQYF
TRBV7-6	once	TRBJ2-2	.	TGTGCCAGCAGCCTCCCGCTAGGGGGGGGTCCAGCCACCGGGGAGCTGTTTTTT	CASSLPLGGGPATGELFF
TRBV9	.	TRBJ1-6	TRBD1	TGTGCCAGCAGCGTAGAAGGGACAGGCAATTCACCCCTCCACTTT	CASSVEGTGNSPLHF
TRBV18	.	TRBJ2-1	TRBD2	TGTGCCAGCTCACCCGCTAGCGGGATATCCTACAATGAGCAGTTCTTC	CASSPASGISYNEQFF
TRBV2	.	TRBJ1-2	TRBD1	TGTGCCAGCAGCGGCAGGGGGTCCTATGGCTACACCTTC	CASSGRGSYGYTF
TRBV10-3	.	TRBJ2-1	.	TGTGCCATCAGTGAAACCGAGGGCGGGGCACAGTTCTTC	CAISETEGGAQFF
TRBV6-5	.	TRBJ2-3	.	TGTGCCAGCAGCAGTACTAGGCTAGATACGCAGTATTTT	CASSSTRLDTQYF
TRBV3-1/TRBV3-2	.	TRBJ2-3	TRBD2	TGTGCCAGCAGCCTACTAGCGGGAGGCAGCACAGATACGCAGTATTTT	CASSLLAGGSTDTQYF
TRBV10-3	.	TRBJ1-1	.	TGTGCCACAAAGGGAGGTTCGGACACTGAAGCTTTCTTT	CATKGGSDTEAFF
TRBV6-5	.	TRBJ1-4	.	TGTGCCAGCAAACCGCAGGCTTTCGATGAAAAACTGTTTTTT	CASKPQAFDEKLFF